This note documents a single T cell receptor (beta chain) sequence. V was pared by 1 base and J by 7 bases, with 6 bases of the junction left unmatched. This CDR3 comprises 16 residues. The germline V gene has CDR1 SGHAT and CDR2 FQNNGV. The sample is drawn from a study of shared clonotypes between healthy human individuals. Profiling relied on immunoSEQ multiplex PCR, and the TCRdb table lists in-frame clones only, not all of them. This sample has about 480,000 clones, with roughly 85% found just once. This sequence was found in a woman between 40 and 55 years old in good health. Some clones in this sample may be carry-over from other donors' samples. The chain is built from TRBV11-2 and TRBJ2-7, with 14 bases matching TRBD2. Sequencing input: PBMCs. Written as DNA, the CDR3 is TGTGCCAGCAGCTTAGTTGGGGGACTAGCGGGAGTTGAGCAGTACTTC. This sequence encodes CASSLVGGLAGVEQYF.